The T cell receptor beta chain described here comes from a study of blood T cell repertoires in COVID-19. Study-level background: Some COVID-19 samples were acute and others convalescent; all came from the United States, Italy and Spain.

CDR1 and CDR2 from the germline V gene are MNHNS and SASEGT. V lost 2 bases to trimming and J lost 5 bases, with 7 bases between them. The CDR3 covers 13 residues. Worth noting for this clone: Additional DNA sequences in this sample encode the identical CDR3.

Sequencing used immunoSEQ multiplex PCR; TCRdb keeps in-frame clones, though not all of them. There are 250,000 to 350,000 clones in the sample; about 89% occur only once, and about 7.8% lies in the top ten. The sequenced sample was peripheral blood. This receptor was obtained from a woman in her forties or fifties who had recovered from COVID-19. V usage is TRBV6-1 and J usage is TRBJ1-5; D is uncertain. The CDR3 DNA is TGTGCCAGCAGTGAAAACAGAGATCAGCCCCAGCATTTT. It codes for CASSENRDQPQHF.